Described below is a single T cell receptor beta chain sequence and its context. What it binds is unknown. Produced via immunoSEQ multiplex PCR; TCRdb's table is partial and in-frame only. In the table there are about 330,000 clones, about 90% of which are singletons. V lost 1 base to trimming and J lost 6 bases, with 10 bases between them. The CDR3 consists of 14 residues. CDR1 is SGHTA and CDR2 is FQGNSA in the germline V gene. The sample originates from a study of Ad26.COV2.S vaccination and SARS-CoV-2 variants. The overall study: The Ad26.COV2.S arm of the COV1001 trial was where the donor was placed. Intramuscular Ad26.COV2.S at 5x10^10 or 1x10^11 viral particles.

Notes on the study in general: The study found similar non-spike TCR breadth in vaccine and placebo recipients. Substantial breadth in spike-specific CD8+ and CD4+ T cell responses was reportedly seen after vaccination.

Indicated treatment: 15 to 20 received Ad26.COV2.S at low or high dose, single or two shots; several received placebo; per-sample allocation not given. Samples analyzed were those drawn on day 63 after the first vaccine or placebo injection. This TCR was recovered from a person between 18 and 65 years old who received the Ad26.COV2.S COVID-19 vaccine or a placebo. Sequencing was performed on peripheral blood, taken in a trial of Ad26.COV2.S vaccine versus placebo. The V call is TRBV7-2, the J call TRBJ2-4, with D possibly being TRBD1 (6 bases). The DNA of the CDR3 is TGTGCCAGCAGCTTAGGACAGGCTGGAAACATTCAGTACTTC. It specifies CASSLGQAGNIQYF.